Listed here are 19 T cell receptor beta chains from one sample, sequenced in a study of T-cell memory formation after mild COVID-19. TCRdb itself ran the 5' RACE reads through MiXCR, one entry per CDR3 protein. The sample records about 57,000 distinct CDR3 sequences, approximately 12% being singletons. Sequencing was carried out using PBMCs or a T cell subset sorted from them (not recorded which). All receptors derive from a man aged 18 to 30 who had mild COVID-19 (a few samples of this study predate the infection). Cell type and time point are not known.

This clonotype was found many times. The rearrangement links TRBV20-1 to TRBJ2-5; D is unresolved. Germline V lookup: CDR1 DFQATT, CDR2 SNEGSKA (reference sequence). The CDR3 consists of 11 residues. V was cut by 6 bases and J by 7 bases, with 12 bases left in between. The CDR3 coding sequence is TGCAGTGCCTCTCATTCCTTGACCCAGTACTTC. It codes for CSASHSLTQYF.

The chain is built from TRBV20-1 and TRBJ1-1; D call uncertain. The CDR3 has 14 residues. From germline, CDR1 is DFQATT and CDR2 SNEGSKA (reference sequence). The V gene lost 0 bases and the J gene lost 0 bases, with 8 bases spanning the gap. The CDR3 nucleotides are TGCAGTGCTAGAGATCCCACGGTGAACACTGAAGCTTTCTTT. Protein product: CSARDPTVNTEAFF.

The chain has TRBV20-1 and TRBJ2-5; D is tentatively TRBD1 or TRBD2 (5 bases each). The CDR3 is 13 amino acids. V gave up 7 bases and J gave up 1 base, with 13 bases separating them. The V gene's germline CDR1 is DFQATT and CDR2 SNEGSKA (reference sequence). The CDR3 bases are TGCAGTGAATCCTCGGGGCCCCAAGAGACCCAGTACTTC. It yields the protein CSESSGPQETQYF.

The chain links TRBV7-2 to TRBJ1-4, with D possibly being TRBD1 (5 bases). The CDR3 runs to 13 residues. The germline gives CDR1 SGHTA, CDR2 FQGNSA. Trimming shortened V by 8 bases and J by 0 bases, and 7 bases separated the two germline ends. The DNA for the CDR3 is TGTGCCAGCCAGACAGCAACTAATGAAAAACTGTTTTTT. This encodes CASQTATNEKLFF.

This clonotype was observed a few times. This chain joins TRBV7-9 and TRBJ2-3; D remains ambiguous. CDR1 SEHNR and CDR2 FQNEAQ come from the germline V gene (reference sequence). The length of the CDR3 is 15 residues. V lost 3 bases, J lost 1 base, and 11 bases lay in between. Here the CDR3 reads CASSFSTGGTDTQYF. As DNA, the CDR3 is TGTGCCAGCAGCTTTTCTACTGGGGGCACAGATACGCAGTATTTT.

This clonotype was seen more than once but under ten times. The CDR3 bases are TGTGCCAGCAGCCGCGGGGACTACCAAGAGACCCAGTACTTC. Residues: CASSRGDYQETQYF. This chain links TRBV7-2 with TRBJ2-5; D possibly corresponds to TRBD2 (6 bases). V was clipped by 5 bases and J by 0 bases, with 10 bases between them. The CDR3 is 14 residues long. Germline V CDR1 and CDR2: SGHTA, FQGNSA. Supplemented by reference TRBV7-2 and TRBJ2-5, the full variable domain reads GAGVSQSPSNKVTEKGKDVELRCDPISGHTALYWYRQSLGQGLEFLIYFQGNSAPDKSGLPSDRFSAERTGGSVSTLTIQRTQQEDSAVYLCASSRGDYQETQYFGPGTRLLVL.

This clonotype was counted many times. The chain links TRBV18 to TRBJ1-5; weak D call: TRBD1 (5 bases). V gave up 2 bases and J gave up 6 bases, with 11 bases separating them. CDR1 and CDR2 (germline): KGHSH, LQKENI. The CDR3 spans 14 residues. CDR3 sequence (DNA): TGTGCCAGCTCACCAGAGGCAGGGAGTCAGCCCCAGCATTTT. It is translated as CASSPEAGSQPQHF. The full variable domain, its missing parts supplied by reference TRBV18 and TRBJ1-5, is NAGVMQNPRHLVRRRGQEARLRCSPMKGHSHVYWYRQLPEEGLKFMVYLQKENIIDESGMPKERFSAEFPKEGPSILRIQQVVRGDSAAYFCASSPEAGSQPQHFGDGTRLSIL.

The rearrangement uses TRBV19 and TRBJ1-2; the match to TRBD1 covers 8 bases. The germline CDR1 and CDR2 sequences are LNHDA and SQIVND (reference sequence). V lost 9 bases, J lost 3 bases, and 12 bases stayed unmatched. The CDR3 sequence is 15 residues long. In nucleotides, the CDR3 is TGTGCCAGCAAGACAGGGGAGTGGAGGGACTATGGCTACACCTTC. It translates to CASKTGEWRDYGYTF.

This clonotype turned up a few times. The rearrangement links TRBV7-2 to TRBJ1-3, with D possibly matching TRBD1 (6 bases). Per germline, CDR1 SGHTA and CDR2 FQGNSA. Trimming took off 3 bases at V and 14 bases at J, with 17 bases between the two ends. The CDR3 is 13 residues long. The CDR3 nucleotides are TGTGCCAGCAGCTTTTCCAGCGGACAGTATCTATATTTT. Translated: CASSFSSGQYLYF.

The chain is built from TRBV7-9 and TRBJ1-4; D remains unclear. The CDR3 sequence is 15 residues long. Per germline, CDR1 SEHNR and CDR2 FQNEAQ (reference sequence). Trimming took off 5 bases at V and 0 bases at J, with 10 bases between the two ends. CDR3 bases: TGTGCCAGCAGCCGCGACATTGCAACTAATGAAAAACTGTTTTTT. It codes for CASSRDIATNEKLFF.

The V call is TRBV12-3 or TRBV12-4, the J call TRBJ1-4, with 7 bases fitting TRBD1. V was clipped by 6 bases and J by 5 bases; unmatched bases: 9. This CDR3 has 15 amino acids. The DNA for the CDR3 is TGTGCCAGCAGCCGGACAGGCTTACTAAATGAAAAACTGTTTTTT. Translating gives CASSRTGLLNEKLFF.

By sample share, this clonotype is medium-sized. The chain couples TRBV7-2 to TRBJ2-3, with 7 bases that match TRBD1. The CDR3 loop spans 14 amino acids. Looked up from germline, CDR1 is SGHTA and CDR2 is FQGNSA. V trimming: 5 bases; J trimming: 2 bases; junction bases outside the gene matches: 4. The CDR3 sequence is CASSPDRNTDTQYF. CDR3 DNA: TGTGCCAGCAGCCCGGACAGGAACACAGATACGCAGTATTTT.

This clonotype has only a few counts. This CDR3 reads CASSAEPTGELFF. CDR3 sequence (DNA): TGTGCCAGCAGCGCGGAACCAACCGGGGAGCTGTTTTTT. The gene calls are TRBV7-3 and TRBJ2-2; D is ambiguous. The CDR3 totals 13 residues. The V end was cut by 5 bases, the J end by 5 bases, with 9 bases between. Germline V gives CDR1 SGHTA, CDR2 FQGTGA.

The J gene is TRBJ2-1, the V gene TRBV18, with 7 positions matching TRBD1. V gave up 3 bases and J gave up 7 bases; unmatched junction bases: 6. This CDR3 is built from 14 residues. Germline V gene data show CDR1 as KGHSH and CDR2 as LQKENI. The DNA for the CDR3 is TGTGCCAGCTCACCTGGACAGGTTGGGAATGAGCAGTTCTTC. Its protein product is CASSPGQVGNEQFF. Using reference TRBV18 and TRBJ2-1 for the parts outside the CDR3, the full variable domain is NAGVMQNPRHLVRRRGQEARLRCSPMKGHSHVYWYRQLPEEGLKFMVYLQKENIIDESGMPKERFSAEFPKEGPSILRIQQVVRGDSAAYFCASSPGQVGNEQFFGPGTRLTVL.

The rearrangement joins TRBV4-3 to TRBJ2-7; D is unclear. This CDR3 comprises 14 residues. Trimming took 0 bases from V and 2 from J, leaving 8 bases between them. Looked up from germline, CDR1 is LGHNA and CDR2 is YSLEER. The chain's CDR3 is CASSQEAKTYEQYV. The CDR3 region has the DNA TGCGCCAGCAGCCAAGAAGCAAAAACCTACGAGCAGTACGTC.

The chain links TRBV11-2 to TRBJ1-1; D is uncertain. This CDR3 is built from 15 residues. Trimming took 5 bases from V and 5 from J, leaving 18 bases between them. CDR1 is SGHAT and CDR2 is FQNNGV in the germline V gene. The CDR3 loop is CASSGGLGSRTEAFF. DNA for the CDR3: TGTGCCAGCAGCGGAGGCTTGGGGAGCCGGACTGAAGCTTTCTTT.

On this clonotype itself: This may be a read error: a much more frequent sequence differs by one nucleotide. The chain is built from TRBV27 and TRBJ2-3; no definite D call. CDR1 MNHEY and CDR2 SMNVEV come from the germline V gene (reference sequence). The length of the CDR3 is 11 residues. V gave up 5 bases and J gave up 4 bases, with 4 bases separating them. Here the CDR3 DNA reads TGTGCCAGCAGTCCGCCAGATACGCAGTATTTT. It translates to CASSPPDTQYF.

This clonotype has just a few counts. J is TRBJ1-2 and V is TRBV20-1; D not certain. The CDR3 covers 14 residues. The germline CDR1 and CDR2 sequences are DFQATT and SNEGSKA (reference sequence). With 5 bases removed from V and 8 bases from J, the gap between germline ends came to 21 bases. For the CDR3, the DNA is TGCAGTGCTCGCGAGACTGGGAGTCTAGAGGGCTACACCTTC. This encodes CSARETGSLEGYTF.

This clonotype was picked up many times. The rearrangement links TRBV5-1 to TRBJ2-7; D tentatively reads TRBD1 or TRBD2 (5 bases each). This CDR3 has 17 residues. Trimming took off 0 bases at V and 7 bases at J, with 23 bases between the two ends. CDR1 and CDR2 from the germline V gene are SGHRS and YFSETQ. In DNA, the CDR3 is TGCGCCAGCAGCTTGGGGCAGCTGGGGGACGTCGTTGGGGAGCAGTACGTC. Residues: CASSLGQLGDVVGEQYV.